A single T cell receptor beta chain is shown here with its context. The antigen is unknown. The sample belongs to a study of T cell responses to AZD1222 COVID-19 vaccine. TCRdb's table, derived via immunoSEQ multiplex PCR, lists solely in-frame clones and lacks some. The sample lists about 180,000 clones; 85% to 90% were seen once. V lost 4 bases to trimming and J lost 7 bases; unmatched junction nucleotides: 8. The CDR3 runs to 15 residues. CDR1 and CDR2 from the germline V gene are SGHTA and FQGNSA. Study observations and caveats: Mapped onto spike, vaccine-associated CD4 TCRs spanned it and were dominant at 160-218 and 743-854. Seropositive status at baseline applied to only a handful of AZD1222 recipients. Females made up more of the donors, who were largely white British, and clonal diversity may have come out too low. Recipients of two AZD1222 doses showed rising Spike-specific TCR breadth and depth.

This chain joins TRBV7-2 and TRBJ2-2; 8 positions match TRBD1. This TCR derives from an adult who received the AZD1222 COVID-19 vaccine. This specimen was peripheral blood, taken 28 days after the second AZD1222 dose. The CDR3: CASSSSRGHGGELFF. The CDR3 region has the DNA TGTGCCAGCAGCTCGTCCAGGGGGCATGGCGGGGAGCTGTTTTTT.